The 29 T cell receptor beta chains below were found in one sample sequenced in a study of molecular identifiers for immune sequencing clone quantification. MiXCR, applied by TCRdb to the PCR reads, yields one record per CDR3 protein. The table shows about half a million distinct CDR3 sequences, with roughly 24% occurring only once. Sequenced material: naive CD8+ T cells from blood, with Jurkat cell RNA spiked in. Subset indicated: FACS-sorted CD8+CD4-CCR7+CD45RA+ naive T cells. These receptors all stem from a human donor in good health. Some libraries in this study had Jurkat cell RNA spiked in.

This CDR3 is CAWNFPVHYNSPLHF. CDR3 DNA: TGTGCCTGGAATTTCCCGGTCCATTATAATTCACCCCTCCACTTT. The chain is built from TRBV30 and TRBJ1-6; D remains ambiguous. CDR3 length: 15 residues. V lost 4 bases and J 4 bases, leaving 14 bases between the germline ends. CDR1 and CDR2 (germline): GTSNPN, SVGIG (reference sequence).

Ten or more counts support this clonotype. V gene TRBV13 combines with J gene TRBJ1-5; D unclear. Germline CDR1 and CDR2: PRHDT and FYEKMQ (reference sequence). The CDR3 is 15 amino acids. The V end was cut by 0 bases, the J end by 3 bases, with 9 bases between. The CDR3 reads CASSLGPQNNQPQHF. DNA of the CDR3: TGTGCCAGCAGCTTAGGCCCACAGAACAATCAGCCCCAGCATTTT.

There are a few counts of this clonotype. This chain uses TRBV6-5 with TRBJ1-1, with D hard to call. V shed 5 bases and J shed 6 bases, with 10 bases lying between them. The germline gives CDR1 MNHEY, CDR2 SVGAGI. There are 12 residues in the CDR3. CDR3 sequence: CASSPTQAEAFF. CDR3 sequence (DNA): TGTGCCAGCAGTCCAACCCAAGCTGAAGCTTTCTTT.

V is TRBV27 and J is TRBJ1-5; unclear D gene. V lost 3 bases and J lost 8, with 11 bases in between. Germline CDR1 MNHEY, CDR2 SMNVEV (reference sequence). The CDR3 contains 13 residues. The CDR3 sequence is CASSLGSGEPQHF. Here the CDR3 DNA reads TGTGCCAGCAGTTTGGGGAGCGGAGAGCCCCAGCATTTT.

The rearrangement joins TRBV7-9 to TRBJ1-1; a weak D match, TRBD1 (5 bases). V lost 2 bases and J 2 bases, leaving 6 bases between the germline ends. CDR1 SEHNR and CDR2 FQNEAQ come from the germline V gene (reference sequence). The CDR3 runs to 13 residues. CDR3 loop: CASSLWDNTEAFF. CDR3 in DNA: TGTGCCAGCAGCTTATGGGACAACACTGAAGCTTTCTTT.

Remarks on this clonotype: An end of the junction does not agree with germline; a read error may underlie this. The CDR3 bases are TGCAGTGGCAGACTGAACACCGAAGCTCTCTTT. It encodes CSGRLNTEALF. V usage is TRBV20-1 and J usage is TRBJ1-1, with D hard to call. CDR1 DFQATT and CDR2 SNEGSKA come from the germline V gene (reference sequence). The CDR3 runs 11 residues.

For this clonotype: A much larger clone is a single base away; this may be a read error. This sequence joins TRBV9 and TRBJ2-3, with D possibly matching TRBD1 (6 bases). Germline V gene data show CDR1 as SGDLS and CDR2 as YYNGEE. The CDR3 extends over 16 amino acids. V lost 5 bases and J 0 bases, leaving 16 bases between the germline ends. The CDR3 nucleotides read TGTGCCAGCAGTCGTCTGGGCAGGGGAAGCACAGATACGCAGTATTTT. It specifies CASSRLGRGSTDTQYF.

The V gene is TRBV6-1, the J gene TRBJ2-5; 8 bases line up with TRBD1. CDR3 length: 16 residues. Trimming removed 6 bases from V and 6 bases from J; junction bases left unmatched: 15. Per the germline V gene, CDR1 is MNHNS and CDR2 is SASEGT. CDR3 in DNA: TGTGCCAGCAGACCAGTTGGACAGGGCTTAGAAAAGACCCAGTACTTC. This encodes CASRPVGQGLEKTQYF.

This chain uses TRBV4-1 with TRBJ2-7; D call uncertain. Deletions cut 4 bases from V and 2 bases from J, with 15 bases between. CDR1 and CDR2 (germline): MGHRA, YSYEKL. The CDR3 has 15 amino acids. The CDR3 sequence: CASSLGQTTPYEQYF. The CDR3 nucleotides are TGCGCCAGCAGCCTCGGCCAAACTACGCCCTACGAGCAGTACTTC.

This clonotype was recorded many times. The rearrangement uses TRBV6-5 and TRBJ2-7; 8 nucleotides line up with TRBD1. Trimming at V came to 2 bases and at J to 3 bases, leaving 0 bases not matched to a gene. The CDR3 totals 13 residues. CDR1 and CDR2 from the germline V gene are MNHEY and SVGAGI. CDR3 nucleotide sequence: TGTGCCAGCAGTTACGGGACAGGCTACGAGCAGTACTTC. It codes for CASSYGTGYEQYF.

This chain connects TRBV9 to TRBJ2-3; a weak D match, TRBD1 (7 bases). The germline V gene encodes CDR1 SGDLS and CDR2 YYNGEE. V was shortened by 0 bases and J by 11 bases, with 16 bases between the two germline ends. The CDR3 sequence is 14 residues long. The CDR3 sequence is CASSVGGGTEKQYF. Here the CDR3 DNA reads TGTGCCAGCAGCGTAGGAGGGGGGACAGAAAAGCAGTATTTT.

The rearrangement joins TRBV19 to TRBJ2-5; D may be TRBD1 (6 bases). This CDR3 spans 15 amino acids. The germline V and J ends were trimmed by 6 bases and 5 bases, with 19 bases remaining between them. Germline assignment: CDR1 LNHDA and CDR2 SQIVND (reference sequence). The CDR3 region is CASSVGEGEQETQYF. CDR3 nucleotide sequence: TGTGCCAGTAGCGTCGGAGAGGGGGAGCAGGAGACCCAGTACTTC.

There are a few counts of this clonotype. The V and J genes are TRBV9 and TRBJ2-5; TRBD2 aligns across 7 bases. Unmatched junction bases numbered 5, after V lost 0 bases and J lost 0 bases. The CDR3 is 16 residues long. In germline, CDR1 is SGDLS, CDR2 YYNGEE. CDR3 residues: CASSVGAGLYQETQYF. CDR3 DNA sequence: TGTGCCAGCAGCGTAGGAGCGGGATTGTACCAAGAGACCCAGTACTTC.

In DNA, the CDR3 is TGCAGCGTCCAAGGGTTACCCCGGGGAGACACTGAAGCTTTCTTT. Residues: CSVQGLPRGDTEAFF. The V call is TRBV29-1, the J call TRBJ1-1; no clear D gene. Germline values: CDR1 SQVTM, CDR2 ANQGSEA. CDR3 size: 15 residues. V lost 6 bases and J 3 bases, leaving 20 bases between the germline ends.

This clonotype was observed a handful of times. The gene calls are TRBV12-3 or TRBV12-4 and TRBJ2-1; possible D gene TRBD2, 6 bases. Trimming took off 1 base at V and 7 bases at J, with 17 bases between the two ends. The CDR3 contains 16 residues. The CDR3 nucleotides read TGTGCCAGCAGTTTAGGAGTAGCGGATCGGGTGAATGAGCAGTTCTTC. Translating gives CASSLGVADRVNEQFF.

Comments on this clonotype: The conserved phenylalanine or tryptophan normally closing the CDR3 is absent here, so this likely arose from a read error. The chain joins TRBV4-1 to TRBJ2-3; TRBD1 or TRBD2 may be the D gene (5 bases each). Trimming pared 1 base from V and 2 bases from J, leaving 7 bases between. The germline gives CDR1 MGHRA, CDR2 YSYEKL. CDR3 size: 14 residues. CDR3 sequence reads: CASSQVGTTDTQYS. The CDR3, as DNA: TGCGCCAGCAGCCAAGTGGGGACCACAGATACGCAGTATTCT.

The table lists this clonotype with many counts. The J gene is TRBJ2-3, the V gene TRBV20-1, with 8 bases matching TRBD2. Germline values: CDR1 DFQATT, CDR2 SNEGSKA (reference sequence). This CDR3 has 16 amino acids. V was pared by 0 bases and J by 8 bases, with 13 bases of the junction left unmatched. CDR3 DNA sequence: TGCAGTGCTAGAGATGGTAGCGGGGCGTGGACGGGTACGCAGTATTTT. Its protein product is CSARDGSGAWTGTQYF.

This clonotype was detected many times. This sequence joins TRBV7-9 and TRBJ2-3, with 11 positions matching TRBD2. Germline values: CDR1 SEHNR, CDR2 FQNEAQ (reference sequence). The CDR3 consists of 14 residues. Unmatched junction bases numbered 3, after V lost 4 bases and J lost 6 bases. As DNA, the CDR3 is TGTGCCAGCAGCTCACTAGCGGGAGACGATACGCAGTATTTT. Its protein is CASSSLAGDDTQYF.

As to this clonotype: The junction departs from germline at one end; a sequencing error may be responsible. DNA for the CDR3: TGCGCCAGCAGCTTGGGGGGCGGCAATGAGCCGTTCTTC. Protein: CASSLGGGNEPFF. The rearrangement joins TRBV5-1 to TRBJ2-1, with D perhaps TRBD1 (5 bases). The germline gives CDR1 SGHRS, CDR2 YFSETQ. This CDR3 contains 13 residues.

Turning to this clonotype: A much larger clone sits a single nucleotide away, making a read error possible. The chain recombines TRBV20-1 with TRBJ2-3; 9 bases are a match to TRBD2. V was clipped by 0 bases and J by 2 bases; unmatched bases: 6. The V gene's germline CDR1 is DFQATT and CDR2 SNEGSKA (reference sequence). The length of the CDR3 is 16 residues. CDR3 sequence reads: CSAREGTSLITDTQYF. Written as DNA, the CDR3 is TGCAGTGCTAGAGAAGGGACTAGCCTGATCACAGATACGCAGTATTTT.

At least ten counts were recorded for this clonotype. The rearrangement uses TRBV13 and TRBJ2-3; weak D call: TRBD2 (7 bases). CDR1 and CDR2 from the germline V gene are PRHDT and FYEKMQ (reference sequence). The CDR3 totals 15 residues. Trimming shortened V by 5 bases and J by 5 bases, and 17 bases separated the two germline ends. CDR3 nucleotides: TGTGCCAGCAGCCCCCCCGGGGGGCGTAGAGATACGCAGTATTTT. Its protein is CASSPPGGRRDTQYF.

The V and J genes are TRBV11-2 and TRBJ2-4, with D maybe TRBD1 (5 bases). Trimming removed 1 base at V and 5 bases at J, with 18 bases between. Germline V gene lookup returns CDR1 SGHAT and CDR2 FQNNGV. This CDR3 has 17 residues. The CDR3 loop reads CASSLVAGRKIQNIQYF. The CDR3 DNA reads TGTGCCAGCAGCTTAGTAGCAGGGCGGAAAATTCAAAACATTCAGTACTTC.

J is TRBJ2-7 and V is TRBV24-1; 8 bases are shared with TRBD2. This CDR3 spans 17 amino acids. After removal of 0 bases from V and 2 bases from J, the junction contained 8 bases not matched to a gene. Germline-derived CDR1 and CDR2 are KGHDR and SFDVKD. The CDR3 sequence is CATSDLWSGGIAYEQYF. In DNA, the CDR3 is TGTGCCACCAGTGATTTGTGGAGCGGGGGAATAGCCTACGAGCAGTACTTC.

As regards this clonotype: This sequence may be a read error, since a much larger clone differs from it by one base. The chain uses TRBV7-9 and TRBJ2-2; a possible D gene is TRBD2 (5 bases). The CDR3 spans 15 residues. Germline V gives CDR1 SEHNR, CDR2 FQNEAQ (reference sequence). The CDR3 DNA is TGTGCCAACAGCTTGGGTCTAGCAGGCCCCGGGGAGCTGTTTTTT. Its translation is CANSLGLAGPGELFF.

The V gene is TRBV7-9, the J gene TRBJ2-1; tentatively, D is TRBD1 or TRBD2 (5 bases each). V lost 5 bases, J lost 9 bases, and 20 bases lay in between. CDR3 length equals 15 residues. Germline V gives CDR1 SEHNR, CDR2 FQNEAQ (reference sequence). The CDR3 spells CASSPKTIPQGEQFF. CDR3 bases: TGTGCCAGCAGCCCCAAGACTATACCCCAGGGTGAGCAGTTCTTC.

The sample holds a few counts of this clonotype. The chain links TRBV10-3 to TRBJ2-3, with 8 bases that match TRBD1. V lost 7 bases, J lost 0 bases, and 9 bases stayed unmatched. This CDR3 contains 16 residues. The germline gives CDR1 ENHRY, CDR2 SYGVKD. The CDR3: CAINQDRGPSTDTQYF. In nucleotides, the CDR3 is TGTGCCATCAACCAAGACAGGGGACCTAGCACAGATACGCAGTATTTT.

Details on this clonotype: Being one base from a much bigger clone, this may be a read error. CDR3 loop: CTWTDTSDPTDTQYF. The DNA of the CDR3 is TGTACCTGGACCGATACTAGCGACCCCACAGATACGCAGTATTTT. The chain uses TRBV30 and TRBJ2-3; 7 bases map to TRBD2. Germline-derived CDR1 and CDR2 are GTSNPN and SVGIG (reference sequence). The CDR3 sequence is 15 residues long.

This sequence joins TRBV2 and TRBJ2-7; the match to TRBD2 covers 9 bases. V lost 1 base and J lost 4; bases outside the gene matches: 8. Germline V lookup: CDR1 SNHLY, CDR2 FYNNEI. The CDR3 has 16 residues. CDR3 amino acids: CASSEVFLAGRYEQYF. The CDR3, as DNA: TGTGCCAGCAGTGAAGTCTTTCTAGCGGGGAGATACGAGCAGTACTTC.

In this sample, this clonotype turned up once. A much larger clone sits a single nucleotide away, making a read error possible. The gene calls are TRBV12-3 or TRBV12-4 and TRBJ1-1; D unclear. The CDR3 extends over 12 amino acids. CDR3 sequence: CASCFKNTEAFF. The CDR3 DNA sequence: TGTGCCAGCTGTTTCAAGAACACTGAAGCTTTCTTT.